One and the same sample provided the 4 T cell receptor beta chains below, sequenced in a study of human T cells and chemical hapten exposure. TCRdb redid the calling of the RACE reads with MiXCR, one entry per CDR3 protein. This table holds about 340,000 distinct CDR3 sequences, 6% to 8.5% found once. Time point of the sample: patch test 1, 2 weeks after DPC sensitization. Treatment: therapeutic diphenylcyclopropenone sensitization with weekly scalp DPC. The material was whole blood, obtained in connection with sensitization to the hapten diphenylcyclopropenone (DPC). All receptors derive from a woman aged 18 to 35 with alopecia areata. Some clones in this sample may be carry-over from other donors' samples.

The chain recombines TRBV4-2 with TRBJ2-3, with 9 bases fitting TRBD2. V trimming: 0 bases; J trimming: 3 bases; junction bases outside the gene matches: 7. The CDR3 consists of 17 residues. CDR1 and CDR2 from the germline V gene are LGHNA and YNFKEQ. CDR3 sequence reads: CASSQDGGGAITDTQYF. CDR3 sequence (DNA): TGTGCCAGCAGCCAAGATGGCGGGGGGGCCATAACAGATACGCAGTATTTT.

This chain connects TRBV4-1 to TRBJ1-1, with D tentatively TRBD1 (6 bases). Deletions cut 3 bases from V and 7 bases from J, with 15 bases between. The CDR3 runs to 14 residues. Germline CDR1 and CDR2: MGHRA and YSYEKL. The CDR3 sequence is CASSQATGGIEAFF. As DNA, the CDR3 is TGCGCCAGCAGCCAGGCGACAGGAGGGATTGAAGCTTTCTTT.

The CDR3 region is CASSLAKTYEQYF. CDR3 sequence (DNA): TGTGCCAGCAGCTTAGCCAAAACCTACGAGCAGTACTTC. This chain links TRBV11-1 with TRBJ2-7, with D uncertain. Germline loops: CDR1 SGHAT, CDR2 FQDESV (reference sequence). Trimming removed 0 bases from V and 2 bases from J, with 5 bases in between. This CDR3 has 13 amino acids.

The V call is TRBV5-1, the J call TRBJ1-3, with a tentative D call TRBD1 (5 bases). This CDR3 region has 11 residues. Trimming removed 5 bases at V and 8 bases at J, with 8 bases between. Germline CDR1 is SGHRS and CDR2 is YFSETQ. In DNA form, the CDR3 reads TGCGCCAGCAGGGGGCCGGACACCATATATTTT. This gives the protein CASRGPDTIYF. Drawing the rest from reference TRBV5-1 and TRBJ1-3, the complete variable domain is KAGVTQTPRYLIKTRGQQVTLSCSPISGHRSVSWYQQTPGQGLQFLFEYFSETQRNKGNFPGRFSGRQFSNSRSEMNVSTLELGDSALYLCASRGPDTIYFGEGSWLTVV.